These 28 T cell receptor beta chains came from one sample sequenced in a study of blood T cell repertoires in COVID-19. Sequencing was performed with immunoSEQ multiplex PCR; in TCRdb, only in-frame clones are kept and a portion is missing. The data show 85,000 to 100,000 clones, with roughly nine tenths seen just once and around 20% held by the top ten. The sequencing sample was made of peripheral blood. The receptor set was obtained from a woman between 55 and 75 years old with COVID-19, enrolled during active disease.

The chain employs TRBV4-1 and TRBJ1-1, with a possible D match to TRBD1 (5 bases). Germline-derived CDR1 and CDR2 are MGHRA and YSYEKL. The CDR3 runs 14 residues. Deletions cut 4 bases from V and 5 bases from J, with 14 bases between. The chain's CDR3 is CASSPLIGGTEAFF. DNA of the CDR3: TGCGCCAGCAGCCCCCTTATCGGGGGTACTGAAGCTTTCTTT.

V and J are TRBV5-5 and TRBJ2-2, with D maybe TRBD1 (6 bases). The CDR3 spans 14 residues. The germline gives CDR1 SGHKS, CDR2 YYEKEE (reference sequence). V was trimmed by 4 bases and J by 5 bases, leaving 12 bases between them. The CDR3 is CASSLTGKTGELFF. In nucleotides, the CDR3 is TGTGCCAGCAGCCTAACAGGGAAGACCGGGGAGCTGTTTTTT.

This chain uses TRBV5-1 with TRBJ2-5; 9 bases fit TRBD2. Germline-derived CDR1 and CDR2 are SGHRS and YFSETQ. The length of the CDR3 is 14 residues. V gave up 4 bases and J gave up 4 bases; unmatched junction bases: 5. Here the CDR3 DNA reads TGCGCCAGCAGCGGCGGGACTAGCCTAGAGACCCAGTACTTC. Translating gives CASSGGTSLETQYF.

This clone was counted between two and nine times. The chain joins TRBV2 to TRBJ1-2; 7 nucleotides agree with TRBD1. V trimming: 2 bases; J trimming: 8 bases; junction bases outside the gene matches: 8. The CDR3 length is 14 residues. CDR1 is SNHLY and CDR2 is FYNNEI in the germline V gene. This CDR3 reads CASSELTGRGGYTF. DNA for the CDR3: TGTGCCAGCAGTGAATTGACAGGGAGAGGGGGCTACACCTTC.

The rearrangement links TRBV4-2 to TRBJ1-1; 8 positions match TRBD1. This CDR3 comprises 15 residues. The J segment lost 2 bases and the V segment lost 8 bases, leaving 10 bases of the junction unmatched. CDR1 is LGHNA and CDR2 is YNFKEQ in the germline V gene. The CDR3 nucleotides are TGTGCCAGCCGACCTCCCGGGACAGGAAACACTGAAGCTTTCTTT. This gives the protein CASRPPGTGNTEAFF.

In this sample, this clone turned up once. At one end the junction does not follow the germline gene, possibly because of a read error. The chain combines TRBV6-1 with TRBJ2-3; 10 bases match TRBD2. CDR1 MNHNS and CDR2 SASEGT come from the germline V gene. CDR3 length: 15 residues. CDR3 sequence (DNA): TGTGCCAGCAGTGACATAGCGGGGGGAACAGATGCGCAGTATTTT. It encodes CASSDIAGGTDAQYF.

The CDR3 spells CASSYSPEGGNTIYF. DNA of the CDR3: TGTGCCAGCAGTTACTCGCCGGAGGGTGGAAACACCATATATTTT. The chain combines TRBV6-2 or TRBV6-3 with TRBJ1-3; D is ambiguous. Trimming left V 0 bases short and J 3 bases short, with 9 bases between. Germline CDR1 is MNHEY and CDR2 is SVGEGT. The length of the CDR3 is 15 residues.

This CDR3 reads CASGLEDGGEQFF. The CDR3 DNA reads TGTGCTAGTGGTTTGGAGGACGGGGGTGAGCAGTTCTTC. V and J are TRBV12-5 and TRBJ2-1; possibly TRBD2 for D (6 bases). The germline V and J ends were trimmed by 1 base and 9 bases, with 10 bases remaining between them. This CDR3 is built from 13 residues. CDR1 is LGHNT, CDR2 FRNRAP, per germline.

This chain connects TRBV19 to TRBJ2-5, with a weak D call TRBD1 (5 bases). V was cut by 5 bases and J by 3 bases, with 28 bases left in between. From germline, CDR1 is LNHDA and CDR2 SQIVND (reference sequence). The CDR3 loop spans 19 amino acids. The CDR3 sequence: CASSPSTDKGAKVKETQYF. As DNA, the CDR3 is TGTGCCAGTAGTCCCTCCACCGACAAAGGGGCCAAAGTTAAAGAGACCCAGTACTTC.

V and J are TRBV6-5 and TRBJ1-1, with 10 bases fitting TRBD1. This CDR3 region has 15 residues. Germline trimming cut 5 bases from V and 2 bases from J; bases unmatched to any gene: 5. In germline, CDR1 is MNHEY, CDR2 SVGAGI. This chain's CDR3 is CASSRGTGVNTEAFF. The CDR3 DNA reads TGTGCCAGCAGTAGGGGGACAGGGGTAAACACTGAAGCTTTCTTT.

The chain links TRBV6-5 to TRBJ2-1; 8 nucleotides match TRBD2. V lost 0 bases, J lost 3 bases, and 1 base stayed unmatched. The CDR3 sequence is 15 residues long. Germline assignment: CDR1 MNHEY and CDR2 SVGAGI. In nucleotides, the CDR3 is TGTGCCAGCAGTTACTCCGGGGGGGGCTACAATGAGCAGTTCTTC. Its translation: CASSYSGGGYNEQFF.

The CDR3 protein is CASSFTGNYGYTF. The CDR3 DNA is TGTGCCAGCAGCTTCACAGGGAACTATGGCTACACCTTC. The chain couples TRBV5-8 to TRBJ1-2; D may be TRBD1 (6 bases). Trimming pared 2 bases from V and 2 bases from J, leaving 7 bases between. Germline-derived CDR1 and CDR2 are SGHTS and YDEGEE. The CDR3 extends over 13 amino acids.

This clone was detected once. The rearrangement joins TRBV5-5 to TRBJ2-1; 9 bases agree with TRBD1. Germline assignment: CDR1 SGHKS and CDR2 YYEKEE (reference sequence). V lost 4 bases, J lost 7 bases, and 3 bases stayed unmatched. The CDR3 covers 13 residues. CDR3 protein: CASSGQGRNEQFF. CDR3 DNA sequence: TGTGCCAGCAGCGGACAGGGGAGGAATGAGCAGTTCTTC.

The chain employs TRBV6-1 and TRBJ2-5, with a possible D match to TRBD2 (5 bases). The CDR3 sequence is 15 residues long. V was shortened by 1 base and J by 7 bases, with 16 bases between the two germline ends. CDR1 MNHNS and CDR2 SASEGT come from the germline V gene. Here the CDR3 reads CASSEGGLYLVTQYF. The CDR3 DNA sequence: TGTGCCAGCAGTGAAGGAGGGTTATACTTGGTGACCCAGTACTTC.

The chain has TRBV5-1 and TRBJ2-5; 11 bases are a match to TRBD1. The CDR3 contains 14 residues. The germline gives CDR1 SGHRS, CDR2 YFSETQ. V gave up 4 bases and J gave up 5 bases; unmatched junction bases: 4. Here the CDR3 DNA reads TGCGCCAGCAGCGGAGGACAGGGGGCGGAGACCCAGTACTTC. Translation gives CASSGGQGAETQYF.

The chain joins TRBV27 to TRBJ1-2; no reliable D call. CDR1 is MNHEY, CDR2 SMNVEV, per germline (reference sequence). The germline V and J ends were trimmed by 5 bases and 5 bases, with 12 bases remaining between them. There are 13 residues in the CDR3. The CDR3 region is CASSPRSSYGYTF. CDR3 bases: TGTGCCAGCAGTCCCCGGTCCTCTTATGGCTACACCTTC.

This clone appeared once. V and J are TRBV29-1 and TRBJ2-4, with a weak D call TRBD1 (5 bases). Germline V gene lookup returns CDR1 SQVTM and CDR2 ANQGSEA. V was shortened by 5 bases and J by 3 bases, with 11 bases between the two germline ends. This CDR3 comprises 13 residues. Here the CDR3 reads CSVSRVGKNIQYF. The CDR3 DNA is TGCAGCGTTTCCAGGGTGGGCAAAAACATTCAGTACTTC. The full variable domain, its missing parts supplied by reference TRBV29-1 and TRBJ2-4, is SAVISQKPSRDICQRGTSLTIQCQVDSQVTMMFWYRQQPGQSLTLIATANQGSEATYESGFVIDKFPISRPNLTFSTLTVSNMSPEDSSIYLCSVSRVGKNIQYFGAGTRLSVL.

The chain recombines TRBV11-2 with TRBJ2-7; D is possibly TRBD1 (6 bases). The V end was cut by 5 bases, the J end by 3 bases, with 8 bases between. Germline V gene sequence: CDR1 SGHAT, CDR2 FQNNGV. The CDR3 runs 12 residues. CDR3: CASSEQGYEQYF. The CDR3 DNA reads TGTGCCAGCAGCGAACAGGGCTACGAGCAGTACTTC.

The rearrangement uses TRBV19 and TRBJ2-7; TRBD1 agrees at 11 bases. This CDR3 is built from 14 residues. The junction had 1 base not matched to a gene; V was cut back by 3 bases and J by 3 bases. CDR1 LNHDA and CDR2 SQIVND come from the germline V gene (reference sequence). This CDR3 is CASSIGTGGYEQYF. The DNA of the CDR3 is TGTGCCAGTAGTATTGGGACAGGGGGCTACGAGCAGTACTTC. Filled out from reference TRBV19 and TRBJ2-7, the complete variable domain reads DGGITQSPKYLFRKEGQNVTLSCEQNLNHDAMYWYRQDPGQGLRLIYYSQIVNDFQKGDIAEGYSVSREKKESFPLTVTSAQKNPTAFYLCASSIGTGGYEQYFGPGTRLTVT.

This chain connects TRBV6-5 to TRBJ1-1, with D possibly matching TRBD1 (5 bases). CDR3 length: 14 amino acids. Trimming stripped 6 bases from V and 1 base from J, with 12 bases between. Germline V gene data show CDR1 as MNHEY and CDR2 as SVGAGI. CDR3 residues: CASRSGASNTEAFF. The CDR3 nucleotides read TGTGCCAGCAGGAGTGGGGCGTCGAACACTGAAGCTTTCTTT.

The chain has TRBV29-1 and TRBJ1-2, with D possibly being TRBD1 (6 bases). Per germline, CDR1 SQVTM and CDR2 ANQGSEA. This CDR3 has 14 residues. V was shortened by 4 bases and J by 5 bases, with 17 bases between the two germline ends. CDR3 sequence reads: CSVGRGSGRYGYTF. For the CDR3, the DNA is TGCAGCGTTGGTAGGGGGAGTGGGCGTTATGGCTACACCTTC.

The J gene is TRBJ2-7, the V gene TRBV5-4; 11 bases line up with TRBD1. The CDR3 contains 16 residues. Germline V gives CDR1 SGHNT, CDR2 YYREEE (reference sequence). Losses at the gene ends were 0 bases for V and 6 bases for J; bases not matched to a gene: 8. CDR3 loop: CASSLAIGTGGTEQYF. The CDR3 DNA sequence: TGTGCCAGCAGCTTGGCCATCGGGACAGGGGGTACCGAGCAGTACTTC.

This sequence joins TRBV9 and TRBJ1-1; 7 positions match TRBD1. The CDR3 contains 17 residues. V trimming: 3 bases; J trimming: 0 bases; junction bases outside the gene matches: 11. CDR1 and CDR2 from the germline V gene are SGDLS and YYNGEE. The CDR3 loop is CASSAIGQGEMNTEAFF. In nucleotides, the CDR3 is TGTGCCAGCAGCGCGATCGGGCAGGGGGAAATGAACACTGAAGCTTTCTTT. Together with reference TRBV9 and TRBJ1-1, the CDR3 gives the full variable domain: DSGVTQTPKHLITATGQRVTLRCSPRSGDLSVYWYQQSLDQGLQFLIQYYNGEERAKGNILERFSAQQFPDLHSELNLSSLELGDSALYFCASSAIGQGEMNTEAFFGQGTRLTVV.

This clone was picked up one time. The chain recombines TRBV24-1 with TRBJ1-1, with D perhaps matching TRBD1 (5 bases). This CDR3 is built from 13 residues. Germline V gene sequence: CDR1 KGHDR, CDR2 SFDVKD. Trimming left V 7 bases short and J 1 base short, with 9 bases between. Written as DNA, the CDR3 is TGTGCCACCAGCTCCGGGGGGAACACTGAAGCTTTCTTT. Amino acids: CATSSGGNTEAFF.

CDR3 in DNA: TGTGCCAGCAGCGCACACAGGGCCAGGCGTAGAGCGTTCTCCTACGAGCAGTACTTC. It yields the protein CASSAHRARRRAFSYEQYF. V gene TRBV6-8 combines with J gene TRBJ2-7, with D maybe TRBD1 (6 bases). The V end lost 6 bases, the J end lost 0 bases, and 27 bases lay between the germline ends. The CDR3 consists of 19 residues. The germline gives CDR1 MNHGY, CDR2 SAAAGT.

The chain carries TRBV19 and TRBJ2-1; possibly TRBD2 for D (6 bases). The CDR3 is 15 residues long. Germline assignment: CDR1 LNHDA and CDR2 SQIVND (reference sequence). Trimming removed 9 bases at V and 0 bases at J, with 15 bases between. The CDR3 is CASTLTSYSYNEQFF. The CDR3 DNA reads as TGTGCCAGCACCCTTACTAGCTACTCCTACAATGAGCAGTTCTTC.

This clone was detected once. V gene TRBV3-1 (or the pseudogene TRBV3-2) combines with J gene TRBJ1-1; 8 nucleotides agree with TRBD1. CDR1 is LGHDT, CDR2 YNNKEL, per germline (reference sequence). The length of the CDR3 is 13 residues. With V trimmed by 1 base and J by 7 bases, 2 bases remained unmatched. CDR3 region: CASSQATGDEAFF. In DNA, the CDR3 is TGTGCCAGCAGCCAAGCGACAGGGGATGAAGCTTTCTTT.

This chain uses TRBV15 with TRBJ2-5; 7 nucleotides line up with TRBD1. Germline V gene data show CDR1 as LNHNV and CDR2 as YYDKDF (reference sequence). The CDR3 has 14 amino acids. V shed 5 bases, J shed 3 bases, and the junction held 6 bases outside the gene matches. The CDR3 reads CATSLEDRKETQYF. CDR3 sequence (DNA): TGTGCCACCAGCTTGGAGGACAGGAAAGAGACCCAGTACTTC.